The 18 T cell receptor beta chains below were found in one sample sequenced in a study of blood T cells in healthy people across ages. For the second PCR, which ran for about 6 to 11 cycles, a sample-barcoded 5' primer and a J-beta primer mix were used. TCRdb ran MiXCR on the 5' RACE reads and lists one entry per CDR3 protein. The sample includes about 620,000 distinct CDR3 sequences, about 21% of them seen just once. The sample consisted of blood. All receptors derive from a man in his sixties or seventies in good health.

This clonotype appeared a few times. The V and J genes are TRBV20-1 and TRBJ2-3; D is perhaps TRBD1 or TRBD2 (7 bases each). The CDR3 is 14 residues long. CDR1 and CDR2 from the germline V gene are DFQATT and SNEGSKA (reference sequence). V was cut by 5 bases and J by 2 bases, with 14 bases left in between. The CDR3 nucleotides are TGCAGTGCTGCAGGGGGAGGGAACACAGATACGCAGTATTTT. Translation gives CSAAGGGNTDTQYF.

The chain combines TRBV7-2 with TRBJ1-4, with D possibly TRBD1 on 6 matching bases. Between the trimmed V and J ends, which lost 1 base and 5 bases, there was a span of 14 bases. The length of the CDR3 is 16 residues. Germline V gene lookup returns CDR1 SGHTA and CDR2 FQGNSA. CDR3 residues: CASSLGGTRRNEKLFF. The CDR3 bases are TGTGCCAGCAGCTTAGGGGGGACACGACGAAATGAAAAACTGTTTTTT.

The genes are TRBV7-3 and TRBJ2-3, with TRBD2 identical over 14 bases. This CDR3 is built from 16 residues. CDR1 is SGHTA, CDR2 FQGTGA, per germline. J was trimmed by 5 bases and V by 4 bases; bases with no gene match: 5. The CDR3 loop reads CASSYGLAGGVDTQYF. The CDR3 bases are TGTGCCAGCAGCTACGGACTAGCGGGAGGAGTAGATACGCAGTATTTT.

A few counts support this clonotype. The CDR3 DNA is TGCAGTGCCATTAGACTAGCGGGATCTTTCGAGCAGTACTTC. The encoded protein is CSAIRLAGSFEQYF. The chain couples TRBV20-1 to TRBJ2-7; TRBD2 matches at 11 bases. The CDR3 consists of 14 residues. After removal of 6 bases from V and 6 bases from J, the junction contained 10 bases not matched to a gene. The germline V gene encodes CDR1 DFQATT and CDR2 SNEGSKA (reference sequence).

This chain connects TRBV6-1 to TRBJ1-5; D may be TRBD1 (5 bases). CDR3 length: 16 amino acids. Germline values: CDR1 MNHNS, CDR2 SASEGT. V was shortened by 6 bases and J by 3 bases, with 18 bases between the two germline ends. The CDR3 sequence is CASSGRQWGSNQPQHF. DNA for the CDR3: TGTGCCAGCAGCGGGAGACAGTGGGGGTCCAATCAGCCCCAGCATTTT.

This clonotype was seen only a few times. The V call is TRBV27, the J call TRBJ2-5; a possible D gene is TRBD2 (6 bases). Germline loops: CDR1 MNHEY, CDR2 SMNVEV (reference sequence). There are 15 residues in the CDR3. Trimming cost V 6 bases and J 2 bases, with 16 bases left between them. CDR3 sequence (DNA): TGTGCCAGCAGCGGGGGTGGTAGTAGGCAAGAGACCCAGTACTTC. Protein sequence: CASSGGGSRQETQYF.

V is TRBV11-2 and J is TRBJ2-7; 9 bases are a match to TRBD2. Per germline, CDR1 SGHAT and CDR2 FQNNGV. After removal of 1 base from V and 0 bases from J, the junction contained 1 base not matched to a gene. The CDR3 contains 15 residues. In nucleotides, the CDR3 is TGTGCCAGCAGCTTAGCTAGCGGGAACTCCTACGAGCAGTACTTC. This encodes CASSLASGNSYEQYF.

The CDR3 loop is CSASGSTSSYNEQFF. CDR3 coding DNA: TGCAGTGCTAGCGGATCTACGAGCTCCTACAATGAGCAGTTCTTC. The rearrangement joins TRBV20-1 to TRBJ2-1; D remains ambiguous. Germline CDR1 is DFQATT and CDR2 is SNEGSKA (reference sequence). There are 15 residues in the CDR3. V lost 3 bases to trimming and J lost 0 bases, with 12 bases between them.

The chain links TRBV7-2 to TRBJ1-1; perhaps TRBD1 as D (5 bases). The CDR3 sequence is 14 residues long. Germline V lookup: CDR1 SGHTA, CDR2 FQGNSA. The V gene lost 5 bases and the J gene lost 11 bases, with 21 bases spanning the gap. CDR3: CASSTTIGAFDAFF. DNA of the CDR3: TGTGCCAGCAGCACAACAATCGGGGCGTTCGATGCTTTCTTT.

The chain links TRBV20-1 to TRBJ2-3; 10 nucleotides agree with TRBD2. The CDR3 contains 16 residues. From germline, CDR1 is DFQATT and CDR2 SNEGSKA (reference sequence). The CDR3 loop is CIPGLAAGYNTDTQYF. The CDR3 nucleotides read TGCATCCCTGGACTAGCGGCTGGCTACAACACAGATACGCAGTATTTT.

The J gene is TRBJ2-1, the V gene TRBV20-1, with 11 bases identical to TRBD2. The J call may be mistaken, given a closer DNA end match to TRBJ2-7. Germline V CDR1 and CDR2: DFQATT, SNEGSKA (reference sequence). The CDR3 spans 15 residues. For the CDR3, the DNA is TGCAGTGCTAGAGCGCTTAGCGGGAGGGGCTACGAGCAGTACTTC. It translates to CSARALSGRGYEQYF.

This clonotype was detected a few times. This chain joins TRBV7-2 and TRBJ1-2; D is perhaps TRBD1 (5 bases). The germline CDR1 and CDR2 sequences are SGHTA and FQGNSA. V was trimmed by 5 bases and J by 3 bases, leaving 13 bases between them. The CDR3 has 14 residues. CDR3 nucleotides: TGTGCCAGCAGCCTCGGGGCAAGGCACTATGGCTACACCTTC. This gives the protein CASSLGARHYGYTF.

This chain connects TRBV20-1 to TRBJ1-2; tentatively, D is TRBD1 (6 bases). Trimming removed 6 bases at V and 7 bases at J, with 15 bases between. Germline loops: CDR1 DFQATT, CDR2 SNEGSKA (reference sequence). The CDR3 has 12 residues. CDR3 protein: CSARPRGFGYTF. The CDR3 DNA is TGCAGTGCCCGACCCAGGGGTTTTGGCTACACCTTC.

V and J are TRBV6-2 or TRBV6-3 and TRBJ2-3; 7 nucleotides line up with TRBD2. CDR3 length: 15 residues. Germline-derived CDR1 and CDR2 are MNHEY and SVGEGT. With 2 bases clipped from V and 5 bases from J, the junction kept 7 bases outside the gene matches. In nucleotides, the CDR3 is TGTGCCAGCAGTTACATGGGCCCGGGAGGAGATACGCAGTATTTT. Protein: CASSYMGPGGDTQYF.

The V and J genes are TRBV20-1 and TRBJ1-2; no clear D. V was cut by 0 bases and J by 0 bases, with 8 bases left in between. Looked up from germline, CDR1 is DFQATT and CDR2 is SNEGSKA (reference sequence). The CDR3 runs to 14 residues. DNA of the CDR3: TGCAGTGCTAGAGAAATGACCGCTAACTATGGCTACACCTTC. It translates to CSAREMTANYGYTF.

The chain uses TRBV27 and TRBJ2-7; D perhaps matches TRBD2 (6 bases). V dropped 6 bases and J dropped 2 bases, with 14 bases sitting between them. The CDR3 covers 14 residues. Germline CDR1 MNHEY, CDR2 SMNVEV (reference sequence). The CDR3 region is CASRVAATTYEQYF. CDR3 in DNA: TGTGCCAGCAGGGTAGCGGCCACTACCTACGAGCAGTACTTC.

In its sample, this clonotype was seen a few times. The genes are TRBV10-3 and TRBJ2-7, with 11 positions matching TRBD1. With V trimmed by 3 bases and J by 3 bases, 7 bases remained unmatched. The CDR3 is 16 residues long. Germline CDR1 reads ENHRY; CDR2 reads SYGVKD. The CDR3 DNA follows: TGTGCCATCAGTGACTTTACCGGGACAGGGGGCTACGAGCAGTACTTC. The encoded protein is CAISDFTGTGGYEQYF.

This chain uses TRBV7-9 with TRBJ2-1; D may correspond to TRBD1 or TRBD2 (5 bases each). Germline-derived CDR1 and CDR2 are SEHNR and FQNEAQ (reference sequence). The CDR3 is made up of 13 amino acids. The V gene lost 8 bases and the J gene lost 2 bases, with 10 bases spanning the gap. The DNA of the CDR3 is TGTGCCAGCGGGGGAACACCCTACAATGAGCAGTTCTTC. It yields the protein CASGGTPYNEQFF.